Following are 9 T cell receptor beta chains from one sample sequenced in a study of spatial heterogeneity in lung cancer. The sample's time point: sample taken at primary tumor resection. Unsorted samples of tumor, nontumor lung or frozen PBMC had their whole RNA sequenced. TCRdb called the 5' RACE reads again in MiXCR, with one record for every CDR3 protein. The data hold around 30,000 distinct CDR3 sequences, with roughly 8% observed a single time. The source material was PBMCs, sampled at surgery. The receptors come from a female donor with early-stage non-small cell lung cancer.

This clonotype was seen only a few times. The V and J genes are TRBV11-2 and TRBJ2-1, with no clear D. This CDR3 contains 12 residues. The V end was cut by 6 bases, the J end by 8 bases, with 11 bases between. In germline, CDR1 is SGHAT, CDR2 FQNNGV. CDR3 amino acids: CASSLKVDEQFF. CDR3 coding DNA: TGTGCCAGCAGTTTGAAAGTGGATGAGCAGTTCTTC.

This clonotype was picked up a small number of times. The J gene is TRBJ2-1, the V gene TRBV24-1, with TRBD1 matching over 8 bases. The CDR3 is 17 amino acids. In germline, CDR1 is KGHDR, CDR2 SFDVKD. J lost 6 bases, V lost 0 bases, and 9 bases had no gene match. The CDR3 coding sequence is TGTGCCACCAGTGATTTGGTCCCCGGACAGGGTGGCAATGAGCAGTTCTTC. It codes for CATSDLVPGQGGNEQFF.

V and J are TRBV7-9 and TRBJ2-3; TRBD1 might be the D (5 bases). Germline-derived CDR1 and CDR2 are SEHNR and FQNEAQ (reference sequence). The CDR3 loop spans 14 amino acids. Trimming removed 3 bases at V and 3 bases at J, with 10 bases between. CDR3 in DNA: TGTGCCAGCAGCTTGGGCAGGGTAACAGATACGCAGTATTTT. Its translation is CASSLGRVTDTQYF.

CDR3 coding DNA: TGTGCCAGCTCACCAGAATACCTCGCTGGAAACATTCAGTACTTC. Translating gives CASSPEYLAGNIQYF. The chain combines TRBV18 with TRBJ2-4; D is undetermined. Trimming removed 2 bases at V and 6 bases at J, with 14 bases between. The CDR3 runs to 15 residues. Germline V CDR1 and CDR2: KGHSH, LQKENI.

As to this clonotype: A much larger clone lies a single base off, so this may be a read error. The chain uses TRBV28 and TRBJ1-2; D gene ambiguous. This CDR3 has 14 residues. The germline gives CDR1 MDHEN, CDR2 SYDVKM. This CDR3 reads CASSLIPGTYGYSF. CDR3 nucleotides: TGTGCCAGCAGTTTAATTCCGGGCACCTATGGCTACTCCTTC.

Many counts were recorded for this clonotype. CDR3 sequence reads: CASAPVGRTNEKLFF. Here the CDR3 DNA reads TGTGCCAGCGCGCCTGTGGGACGAACTAATGAAAAACTGTTTTTT. V gene TRBV28 combines with J gene TRBJ1-4, with TRBD1 as a possible D gene (5 bases). Germline CDR1 is MDHEN and CDR2 is SYDVKM. Trimming removed 8 bases from V and 1 base from J, with 14 bases in between. The CDR3 runs to 15 residues.

This clonotype was seen more than once but under ten times. The chain is built from TRBV7-9 and TRBJ2-5, with 7 nucleotides matching TRBD2. CDR1 is SEHNR, CDR2 FQNEAQ, per germline (reference sequence). This CDR3 comprises 15 residues. Trimming took 8 bases from V and 2 from J; bases not matched to a gene: 11. In nucleotides, the CDR3 is TGTGCCAGCGGAGGGCGGGAGAGAACTCAAGAGACCCAGTACTTC. Translating gives CASGGRERTQETQYF. The whole variable domain, remainder taken from reference TRBV7-9 and TRBJ2-5, is DTGVSQNPRHKITKRGQNVTFRCDPISEHNRLYWYRQTLGQGPEFLTYFQNEAQLEKSRLLSDRFSAERPKGSFSTLEIQRTEQGDSAMYLCASGGRERTQETQYFGPGTRLLVL.

Many counts were recorded for this clonotype. The chain recombines TRBV29-1 with TRBJ2-2; a possible D gene is TRBD1 (6 bases). Germline V gene sequence: CDR1 SQVTM, CDR2 ANQGSEA. V lost 0 bases and J 3 bases, leaving 8 bases between the germline ends. The CDR3 runs 14 residues. The DNA of the CDR3 is TGCAGCGTTGAAGACAGGGGATACACCGGGGAGCTGTTTTTT. Amino acids: CSVEDRGYTGELFF.

In this sample, this clonotype turned up many times. Here the CDR3 DNA reads TGCGCCAGCAGCCAAACAACGGGCCAGGCCGCTAACTATGGCTACACCTTC. Its translation is CASSQTTGQAANYGYTF. The chain carries TRBV4-1 and TRBJ1-2; D ambiguous. V gave up 2 bases and J gave up 0 bases, with 16 bases separating them. Germline V gene lookup returns CDR1 MGHRA and CDR2 YSYEKL. The CDR3 has 17 amino acids.